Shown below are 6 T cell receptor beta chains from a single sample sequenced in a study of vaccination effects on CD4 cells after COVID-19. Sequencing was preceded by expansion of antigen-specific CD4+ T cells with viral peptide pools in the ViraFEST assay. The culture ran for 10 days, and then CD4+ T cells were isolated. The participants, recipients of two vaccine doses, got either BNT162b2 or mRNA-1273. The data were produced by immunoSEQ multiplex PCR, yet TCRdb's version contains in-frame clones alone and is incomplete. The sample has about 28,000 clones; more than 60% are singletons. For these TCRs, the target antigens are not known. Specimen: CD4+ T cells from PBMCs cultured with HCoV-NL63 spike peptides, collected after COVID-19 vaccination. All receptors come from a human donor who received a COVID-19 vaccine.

The CDR3: CASRPPFGRGNQPQHF. CDR3 nucleotides: TGTGCCAGCAGGCCCCCTTTCGGCAGGGGCAATCAGCCCCAGCATTTT. The V call is TRBV2, the J call TRBJ1-5; perhaps TRBD1 as D (5 bases). Germline assignment: CDR1 SNHLY and CDR2 FYNNEI. Trimming stripped 6 bases from V and 2 bases from J, with 17 bases between. The CDR3 is 16 residues long.

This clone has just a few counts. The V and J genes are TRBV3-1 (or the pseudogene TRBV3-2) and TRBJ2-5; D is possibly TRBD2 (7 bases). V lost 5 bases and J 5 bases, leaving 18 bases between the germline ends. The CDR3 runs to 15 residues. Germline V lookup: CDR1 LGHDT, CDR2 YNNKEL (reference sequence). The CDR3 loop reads CASSRAGGRPETQYF. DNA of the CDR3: TGTGCCAGCAGCAGGGCCGGGGGGCGTCCGGAGACCCAGTACTTC.

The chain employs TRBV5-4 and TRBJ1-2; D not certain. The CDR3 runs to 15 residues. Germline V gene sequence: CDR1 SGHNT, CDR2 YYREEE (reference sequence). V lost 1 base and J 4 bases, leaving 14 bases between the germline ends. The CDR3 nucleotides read TGTGCCAGCAGCTTGAAGCTAGGGATCCCCTATGGCTACACCTTC. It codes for CASSLKLGIPYGYTF. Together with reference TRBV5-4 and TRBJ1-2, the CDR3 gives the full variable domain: ETGVTQSPTHLIKTRGQQVTLRCSSQSGHNTVSWYQQALGQGPQFIFQYYREEENGRGNFPPRFSGLQFPNYSSELNVNALELDDSALYLCASSLKLGIPYGYTFGSGTRLTVV.

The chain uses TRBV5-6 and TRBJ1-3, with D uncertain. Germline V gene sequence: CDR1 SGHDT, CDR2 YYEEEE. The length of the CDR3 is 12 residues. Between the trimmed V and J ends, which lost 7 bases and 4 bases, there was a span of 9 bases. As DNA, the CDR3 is TGTGCCAGCGCTTTCGACGGAAACACCATATATTTT. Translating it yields CASAFDGNTIYF.

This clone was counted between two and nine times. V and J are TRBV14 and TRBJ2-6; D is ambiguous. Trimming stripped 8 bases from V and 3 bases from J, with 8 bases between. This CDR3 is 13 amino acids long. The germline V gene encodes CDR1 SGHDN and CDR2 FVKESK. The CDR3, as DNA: TGTGCCAGCCGTCCATTTGGGGCCAACGTCCTGACTTTC. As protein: CASRPFGANVLTF.

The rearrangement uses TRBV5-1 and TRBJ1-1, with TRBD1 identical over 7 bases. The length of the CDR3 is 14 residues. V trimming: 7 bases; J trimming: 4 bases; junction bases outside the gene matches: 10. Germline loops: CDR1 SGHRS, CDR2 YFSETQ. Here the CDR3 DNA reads TGCGCCAGCGGGGCGACAGGGCGGTTCACTGAAGCTTTCTTT. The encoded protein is CASGATGRFTEAFF.